A single sample is the source of the 2 T cell receptor beta chains below, sequenced in a study of early T cells in non-severe SARS-CoV-2 infection. Using its own MiXCR run on the 5' RACE reads, TCRdb lists one record per CDR3 protein. The profile shows fewer than 110,000 distinct CDR3 sequences, over 8.5% of them singletons. The sequencing sample was made of whole blood. The receptors originated from an adult who was a healthcare worker with PCR-confirmed SARS-CoV-2 infection or an uninfected control (not recorded which).

This clonotype showed up many times. The CDR3 nucleotides read TGTGCCATCAGTGCCAGGGATGCTAACTATGGCTACACCTTC. This codes for CAISARDANYGYTF. The chain employs TRBV10-3 and TRBJ1-2, with D tentatively TRBD1 (5 bases). The CDR3 has 14 residues. From germline, CDR1 is ENHRY and CDR2 SYGVKD. The V gene lost 4 bases and the J gene lost 0 bases, with 9 bases spanning the gap.

The gene calls are TRBV12-3 or TRBV12-4 and TRBJ2-3, with 7 bases identical to TRBD2. V shed 7 bases, J shed 2 bases, and the junction held 9 bases outside the gene matches. This CDR3 has 15 amino acids. The CDR3 is CASKVLAAATDTQYF. CDR3 coding DNA: TGTGCCAGCAAGGTTCTAGCGGCCGCCACAGATACGCAGTATTTT.